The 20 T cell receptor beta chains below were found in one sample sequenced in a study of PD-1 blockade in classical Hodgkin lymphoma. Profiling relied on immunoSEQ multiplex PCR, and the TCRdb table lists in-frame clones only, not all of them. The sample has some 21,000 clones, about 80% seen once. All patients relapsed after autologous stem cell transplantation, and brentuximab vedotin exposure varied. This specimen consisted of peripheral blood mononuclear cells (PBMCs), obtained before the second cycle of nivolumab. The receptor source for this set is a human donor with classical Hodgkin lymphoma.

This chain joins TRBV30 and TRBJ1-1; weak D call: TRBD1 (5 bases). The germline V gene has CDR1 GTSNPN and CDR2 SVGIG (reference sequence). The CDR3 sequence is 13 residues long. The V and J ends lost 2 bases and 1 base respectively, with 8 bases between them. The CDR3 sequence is CAWSRQKNTEAFF. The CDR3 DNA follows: TGTGCCTGGAGTAGACAGAAGAACACTGAAGCTTTCTTT.

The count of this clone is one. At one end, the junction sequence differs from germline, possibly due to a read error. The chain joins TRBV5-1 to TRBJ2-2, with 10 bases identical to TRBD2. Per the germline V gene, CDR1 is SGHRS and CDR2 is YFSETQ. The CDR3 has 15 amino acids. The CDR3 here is CASSRRADSGGGLFF. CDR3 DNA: TGCGCCAGCAGCCGACGAGCGGACAGCGGGGGGGGGCTGTTTTTT. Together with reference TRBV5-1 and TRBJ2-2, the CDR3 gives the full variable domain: KAGVTQTPRYLIKTRGQQVTLSCSPISGHRSVSWYQQTPGQGLQFLFEYFSETQRNKGNFPGRFSGRQFSNSRSEMNVSTLELGDSALYLCASSRRADSGGGLFFGEGSRLTVL.

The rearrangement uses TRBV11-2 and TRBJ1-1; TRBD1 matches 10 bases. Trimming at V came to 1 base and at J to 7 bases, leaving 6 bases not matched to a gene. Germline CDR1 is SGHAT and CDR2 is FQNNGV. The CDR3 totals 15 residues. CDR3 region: CASSLGGTGDFEAFF. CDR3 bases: TGTGCCAGCAGCTTAGGTGGGACAGGGGATTTTGAAGCTTTCTTT.

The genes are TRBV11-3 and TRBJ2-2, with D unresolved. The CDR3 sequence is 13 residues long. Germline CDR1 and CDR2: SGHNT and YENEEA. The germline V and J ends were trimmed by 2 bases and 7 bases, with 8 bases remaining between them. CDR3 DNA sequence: TGTGCCAGCAGCTTACATGGCGGCGGGGAGCTGTTTTTT. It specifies CASSLHGGGELFF. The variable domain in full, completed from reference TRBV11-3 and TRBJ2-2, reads EAGVVQSPRYKIIEKKQPVAFWCNPISGHNTLYWYLQNLGQGPELLIRYENEEAVDDSQLPKDRFSAERLKGVDSTLKIQPAELGDSAVYLCASSLHGGGELFFGEGSRLTVL.

Here the CDR3 DNA reads TGTGCCACCAGCAGAGATGGTGAGGGCCATCAGCCCCAGCATTTT. This sequence encodes CATSRDGEGHQPQHF. This rearrangement joins TRBV15 to TRBJ1-5; D unresolved. V lost 0 bases to trimming and J lost 5 bases, with 11 bases between them. Germline V gene data show CDR1 as LNHNV and CDR2 as YYDKDF (reference sequence). This CDR3 spans 15 amino acids.

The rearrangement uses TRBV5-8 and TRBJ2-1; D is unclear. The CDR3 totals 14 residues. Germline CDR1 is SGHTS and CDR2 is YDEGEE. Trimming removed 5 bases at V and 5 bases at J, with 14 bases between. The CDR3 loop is CASRQPSRNNEQFF. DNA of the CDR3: TGTGCCAGCAGACAACCCTCTAGGAACAATGAGCAGTTCTTC. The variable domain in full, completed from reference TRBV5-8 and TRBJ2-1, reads EAGVTQSPTHLIKTRGQQATLRCSPISGHTSVYWYQQALGLGLQFLLWYDEGEERNRGNFPPRFSGRQFPNYSSELNVNALELEDSALYLCASRQPSRNNEQFFGPGTRLTVL.

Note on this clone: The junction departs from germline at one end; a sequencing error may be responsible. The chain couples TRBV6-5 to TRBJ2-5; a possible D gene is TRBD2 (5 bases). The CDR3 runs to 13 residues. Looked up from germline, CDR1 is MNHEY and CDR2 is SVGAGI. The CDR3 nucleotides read TGTGCCAGCAGTCAAACTAGAGGAGAGGCCCAGTACTTC. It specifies CASSQTRGEAQYF.

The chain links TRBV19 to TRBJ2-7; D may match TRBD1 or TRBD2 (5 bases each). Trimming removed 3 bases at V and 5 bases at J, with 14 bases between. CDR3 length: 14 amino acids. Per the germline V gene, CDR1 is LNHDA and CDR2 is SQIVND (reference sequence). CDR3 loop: CASSMRGEVNEQYF. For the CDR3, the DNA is TGTGCCAGTAGTATGAGGGGAGAAGTTAACGAGCAGTACTTC.

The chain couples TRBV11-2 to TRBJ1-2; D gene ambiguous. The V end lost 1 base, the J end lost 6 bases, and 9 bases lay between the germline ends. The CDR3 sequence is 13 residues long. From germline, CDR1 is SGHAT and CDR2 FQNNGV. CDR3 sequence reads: CASSLVEGNGYTF. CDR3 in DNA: TGTGCCAGCAGCTTAGTGGAGGGTAATGGCTACACCTTC.

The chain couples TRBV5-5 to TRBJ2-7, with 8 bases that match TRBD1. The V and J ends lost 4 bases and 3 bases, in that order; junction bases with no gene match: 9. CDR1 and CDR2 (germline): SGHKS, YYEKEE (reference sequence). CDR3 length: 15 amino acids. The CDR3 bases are TGTGCCAGCAGCGTTGACAGGGGTTCTCACTACGAGCAGTACGTC. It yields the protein CASSVDRGSHYEQYV.

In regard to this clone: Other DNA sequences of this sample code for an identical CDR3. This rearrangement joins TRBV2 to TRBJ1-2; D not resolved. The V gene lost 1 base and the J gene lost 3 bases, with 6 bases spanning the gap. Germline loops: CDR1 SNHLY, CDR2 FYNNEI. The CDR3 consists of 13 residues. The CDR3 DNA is TGTGCCAGCAGTGAAGAGGGTTACTATGGCTACACCTTC. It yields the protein CASSEEGYYGYTF.

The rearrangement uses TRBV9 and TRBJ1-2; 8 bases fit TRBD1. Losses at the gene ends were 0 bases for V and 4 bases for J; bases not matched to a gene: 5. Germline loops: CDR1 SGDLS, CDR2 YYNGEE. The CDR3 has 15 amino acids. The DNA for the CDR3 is TGTGCCAGCAGCGTAGGTCAGGGGGCGGTCTATGGCTACACCTTC. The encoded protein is CASSVGQGAVYGYTF.

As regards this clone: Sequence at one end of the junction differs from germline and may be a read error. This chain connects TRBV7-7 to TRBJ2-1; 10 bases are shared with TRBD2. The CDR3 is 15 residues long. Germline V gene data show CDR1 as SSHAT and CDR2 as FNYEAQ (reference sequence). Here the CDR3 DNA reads TGTGCTAGCAGCCACCCTCTAGCGGGAGACAATGAGCAGTTCTTC. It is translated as CASSHPLAGDNEQFF.

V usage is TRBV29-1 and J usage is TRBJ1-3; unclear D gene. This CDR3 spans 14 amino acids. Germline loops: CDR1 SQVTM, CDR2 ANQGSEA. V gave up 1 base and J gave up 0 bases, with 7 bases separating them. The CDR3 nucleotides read TGCAGCGTTGAAGTCGGCAGCTCTGGAAACACCATATATTTT. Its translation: CSVEVGSSGNTIYF.

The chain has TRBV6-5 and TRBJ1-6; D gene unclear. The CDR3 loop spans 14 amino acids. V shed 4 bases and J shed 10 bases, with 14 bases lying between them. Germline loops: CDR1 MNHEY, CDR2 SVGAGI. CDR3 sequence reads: CASSSEPSNSPLHF. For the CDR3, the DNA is TGTGCCAGCAGTTCCGAGCCAAGCAACTCACCCCTCCACTTT.

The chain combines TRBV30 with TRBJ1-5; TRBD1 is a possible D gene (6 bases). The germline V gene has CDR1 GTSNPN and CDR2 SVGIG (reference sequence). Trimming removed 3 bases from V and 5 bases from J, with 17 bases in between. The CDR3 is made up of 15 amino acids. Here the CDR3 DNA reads TGTGCCTGGAGCCTCTCGGACAGCGGCTATCAGCCCCAGCATTTT. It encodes CAWSLSDSGYQPQHF.

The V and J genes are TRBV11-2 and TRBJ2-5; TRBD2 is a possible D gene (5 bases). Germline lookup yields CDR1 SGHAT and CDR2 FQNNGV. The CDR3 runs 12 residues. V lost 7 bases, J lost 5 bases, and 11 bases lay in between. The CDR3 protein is CASNAPGETQYF. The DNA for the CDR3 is TGTGCCAGCAACGCTCCGGGGGAGACCCAGTACTTC.

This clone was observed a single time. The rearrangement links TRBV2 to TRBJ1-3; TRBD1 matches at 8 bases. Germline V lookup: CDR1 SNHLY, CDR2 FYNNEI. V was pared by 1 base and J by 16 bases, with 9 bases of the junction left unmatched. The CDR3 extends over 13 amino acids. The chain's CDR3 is CASSEENQGARYF. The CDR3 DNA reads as TGTGCCAGCAGTGAAGAGAATCAGGGGGCGCGCTATTTT.

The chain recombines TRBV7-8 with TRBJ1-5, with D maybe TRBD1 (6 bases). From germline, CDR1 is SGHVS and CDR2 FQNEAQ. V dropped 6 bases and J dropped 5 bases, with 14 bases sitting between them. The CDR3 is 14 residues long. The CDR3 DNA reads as TGTGCCAGCAGTGCGGCCCAGGGGTATCAGCCCCAGCATTTT. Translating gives CASSAAQGYQPQHF.

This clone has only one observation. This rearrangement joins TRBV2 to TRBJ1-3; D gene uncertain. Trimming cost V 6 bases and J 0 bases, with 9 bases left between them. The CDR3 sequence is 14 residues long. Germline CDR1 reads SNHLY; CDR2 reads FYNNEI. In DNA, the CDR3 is TGTGCCAGCAGGTACGATTTCTCTGGAAACACCATATATTTT. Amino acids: CASRYDFSGNTIYF.